Each of the 8 T cell receptor beta chains below was sequenced from the same sample in a study of PD-1 blockade in classical Hodgkin lymphoma. Time point: cycle 4 day 1 (C4D1), after five to seven weeks of nivolumab. Every patient relapsed after autologous stem cell transplantation, and brentuximab vedotin exposure varied. Only in-frame clones appear in the TCRdb table, and some are missing; sequencing was by immunoSEQ multiplex PCR. In the table there are tens of thousands of clones, nearly 85% of which are singletons. Source: peripheral blood mononuclear cells (PBMCs), taken before the fourth cycle of nivolumab. The receptors come from a human donor with classical Hodgkin lymphoma.

This rearrangement joins TRBV4-2 to TRBJ2-7; 12 bases align to TRBD2. CDR3 length: 15 residues. Germline assignment: CDR1 LGHNA and CDR2 YNFKEQ. Trimming removed 5 bases from V and 3 bases from J; junction bases left unmatched: 5. Here the CDR3 DNA reads TGTGCCAGCAGCTTGGGACTAGCGGGCCTCTACGAGCAGTACTTC. Translation gives CASSLGLAGLYEQYF.

The J gene is TRBJ2-3, the V gene TRBV7-9; 7 bases are a match to TRBD2. CDR3 length: 16 residues. V lost 6 bases to trimming and J lost 0 bases; unmatched junction nucleotides: 9. Germline lookup yields CDR1 SEHNR and CDR2 FQNEAQ (reference sequence). CDR3 loop: CASRGPREESTDTQYF. CDR3 in DNA: TGTGCCAGCAGGGGTCCCCGGGAGGAGAGCACAGATACGCAGTATTTT.

Comments on this clone: The junction does not match germline at one end; this may be a read error. This chain's CDR3 is CTSSLQWYEQFF. CDR3 DNA: TGTACCAGCAGCTTGCAGTGGTATGAGCAGTTCTTC. The chain employs TRBV5-6 and TRBJ2-1; D remains ambiguous. The CDR3 is 12 residues long. CDR1 is SGHDT and CDR2 is YYEEEE in the germline V gene.

In this sample, this clone turned up once. The chain links TRBV5-4 to TRBJ2-7, with a possible D match to TRBD1 (5 bases). The CDR3 extends over 13 amino acids. Trimming cost V 4 bases and J 2 bases, with 10 bases left between them. Germline CDR1 SGHNT, CDR2 YYREEE (reference sequence). The CDR3 is CASSKGPTYEQYF. The CDR3 DNA sequence: TGTGCCAGCAGCAAGGGGCCGACCTACGAGCAGTACTTC.

In DNA, the CDR3 is TGTGCCAGCAGCCTGGGACTAGCGGCCAGCTCCTACAATGAGCAGTTCTTC. This codes for CASSLGLAASSYNEQFF. The chain links TRBV11-3 to TRBJ2-1, with 11 bases fitting TRBD2. The ends lost 5 bases at V and 0 bases at J; junction bases unmatched: 6. The germline gives CDR1 SGHNT, CDR2 YENEEA. The CDR3 is made up of 17 amino acids.

The rearrangement joins TRBV10-3 to TRBJ2-7; TRBD1 agrees at 7 bases. V dropped 9 bases and J dropped 2; count of bases not matched to a gene: 7. Germline lookup yields CDR1 ENHRY and CDR2 SYGVKD. This CDR3 spans 13 amino acids. As DNA, the CDR3 is TGTGCCATTTCGGGGACAGAAGCCTACGAGCAGTACTTC. Amino acids: CAISGTEAYEQYF.

This clone was recorded only once. The chain combines TRBV19 with TRBJ1-2; no clear D gene. Trimming removed 5 bases from V and 5 bases from J, with 15 bases in between. The CDR3 extends over 14 amino acids. The germline CDR1 and CDR2 sequences are LNHDA and SQIVND (reference sequence). The CDR3 region is CASSPSGSWYGYTF. The CDR3 DNA sequence: TGTGCCAGTAGTCCCAGCGGATCATGGTATGGCTACACCTTC.

The V gene is TRBV4-1, the J gene TRBJ1-4, with D unresolved. Germline V lookup: CDR1 MGHRA, CDR2 YSYEKL. With 4 bases removed from V and 7 bases from J, the gap between germline ends came to 10 bases. The CDR3 is 13 residues long. The CDR3 DNA reads TGCGCCAGCAGCCTTGCGAGATCTGAAAAACTGTTTTTT. Protein product: CASSLARSEKLFF.